The clone carrying this T cell receptor beta chain was picked up a small number of times. In germline, CDR1 is SQVTM, CDR2 ANQGSEA. There are 20 residues in the CDR3. These data belong to a study of blood T cells in healthy people across ages. Then a second PCR, running about 7 to 11 cycles, was carried out with a sample-barcoded 5' primer and a J-beta primer mix. TCRdb redid the calling of the 5' RACE reads with MiXCR, one entry per CDR3 protein. The repertoire holds about 680,000 distinct CDR3 sequences, with roughly 49% as singletons. This TCR was sampled from an older woman in good health. The sequenced sample was blood. The V gene is TRBV29-1, the J gene TRBJ2-4; tentative D call: TRBD2 (5 bases). The J call may be incorrect, as the DNA end agrees better with TRBJ2-7. The CDR3 spells CSVVFFPSPGLALSGYEQYF. The CDR3 DNA is TGCAGCGTTGTTTTTTTCCCCTCGCCAGGACTCGCACTGAGTGGATACGAGCAGTACTTC.